One sample yielded the 21 T cell receptor beta chains listed below, sequenced in a study of blood T cell repertoires in COVID-19. Measured with immunoSEQ multiplex PCR; TCRdb has only the in-frame clones, and not every one. The sample has 200,000 to 250,000 clones; approximately 86% are singletons. Sequences were obtained from peripheral blood. All receptors derive from a young man with active or convalescent COVID-19.

The J gene is TRBJ2-1, the V gene TRBV4-2; possible D gene TRBD2, 5 bases. Germline V gene sequence: CDR1 LGHNA, CDR2 YNFKEQ. There are 17 residues in the CDR3. Trimming pared 0 bases from V and 5 bases from J, leaving 17 bases between. The CDR3: CASSQDEGLVPHNEQFF. In DNA, the CDR3 is TGTGCCAGCAGCCAAGATGAAGGACTCGTGCCTCACAATGAGCAGTTCTTC.

This sequence joins TRBV19 and TRBJ2-1; the match to TRBD2 covers 8 bases. V shed 5 bases, J shed 5 bases, and the junction held 8 bases outside the gene matches. This CDR3 comprises 15 residues. From germline, CDR1 is LNHDA and CDR2 SQIVND (reference sequence). The chain's CDR3 is CASSLGTRVNNEQFF. The DNA of the CDR3 is TGTGCCAGTAGTTTAGGGACTAGGGTGAACAATGAGCAGTTCTTC.

The gene calls are TRBV19 and TRBJ2-5; TRBD2 matches 9 bases. Germline CDR1 and CDR2: LNHDA and SQIVND (reference sequence). The CDR3 spans 14 residues. The ends lost 6 bases at V and 2 bases at J; junction bases unmatched: 4. This CDR3 reads CASSYSGGQETQYF. CDR3 bases: TGTGCCAGTAGCTATAGCGGGGGACAAGAGACCCAGTACTTC.

The rearrangement links TRBV4-2 to TRBJ1-6; D not resolved. The V end lost 1 base, the J end lost 0 bases, and 10 bases lay between the germline ends. Germline loops: CDR1 LGHNA, CDR2 YNFKEQ. CDR3 length: 17 residues. The CDR3 spells CASSQVERSSYNSPLHF. The DNA of the CDR3 is TGTGCCAGCAGCCAAGTGGAAAGGAGCTCCTATAATTCACCCCTCCACTTT.

This rearrangement joins TRBV2 to TRBJ1-6, with D perhaps matching TRBD1 (6 bases). Trimming took off 5 bases at V and 7 bases at J, with 12 bases between the two ends. From germline, CDR1 is SNHLY and CDR2 FYNNEI. The CDR3 is 14 amino acids. The CDR3 protein is CASSPDRINSPLHF. In DNA, the CDR3 is TGTGCCAGCAGTCCCGACAGGATAAATTCACCCCTCCACTTT.

V and J are TRBV2 and TRBJ1-5; 8 bases match TRBD1. The germline CDR1 and CDR2 sequences are SNHLY and FYNNEI. This CDR3 is 15 amino acids long. The V segment lost 10 bases and the J segment 0 bases; nucleotides outside the gene matches: 8. CDR3 in DNA: TGTGCCACCCGACGGGGACAGGCTAGCAATCAGCCCCAGCATTTT. Its protein product is CATRRGQASNQPQHF.

This clone was seen a handful of times. V and J are TRBV9 and TRBJ1-5, with D possibly being TRBD1 (6 bases). The V end was cut by 4 bases, the J end by 4 bases, with 12 bases between. The CDR3 is 14 amino acids. Looked up from germline, CDR1 is SGDLS and CDR2 is YYNGEE. DNA of the CDR3: TGTGCCAGCAGCCCGACAGGTTTAAATCAGCCCCAGCATTTT. Encoded protein: CASSPTGLNQPQHF. The full variable domain, rest sourced from reference TRBV9 and TRBJ1-5, is DSGVTQTPKHLITATGQRVTLRCSPRSGDLSVYWYQQSLDQGLQFLIQYYNGEERAKGNILERFSAQQFPDLHSELNLSSLELGDSALYFCASSPTGLNQPQHFGDGTRLSIL.

This chain links TRBV11-2 with TRBJ2-7; 13 bases are a match to TRBD2. The V and J ends lost 3 bases and 2 bases, in that order; junction bases with no gene match: 7. The CDR3 spans 17 residues. Germline assignment: CDR1 SGHAT and CDR2 FQNNGV. This chain's CDR3 is CASSFGLAGEITYEQYF. The CDR3 DNA reads TGTGCCAGCAGCTTTGGACTAGCGGGAGAAATTACCTACGAGCAGTACTTC.

This clone was detected only a few times. This rearrangement joins TRBV6-2 or TRBV6-3 to TRBJ1-2; perhaps TRBD1 as D (5 bases). Germline values: CDR1 MNHEY, CDR2 SVGEGT. The CDR3 totals 14 residues. V shed 6 bases and J shed 6 bases, with 17 bases lying between them. CDR3 in amino acids: CASSPLRRDDGYTF. In nucleotides, the CDR3 is TGTGCCAGCAGCCCCCTCAGGCGGGACGATGGCTACACCTTC.

This clone occurred once. CDR3 protein: CASSYPGQQETQYF. The DNA of the CDR3 is TGTGCCAGCAGTTACCCCGGACAGCAAGAGACCCAGTACTTC. The J gene is TRBJ2-5, the V gene TRBV6-5; D might be TRBD1 (6 bases). Germline CDR1 and CDR2: MNHEY and SVGAGI. CDR3 length equals 14 residues. V lost 2 bases to trimming and J lost 2 bases, with 9 bases between them.

The chain has TRBV5-1 and TRBJ1-1, with 11 bases matching TRBD1. The CDR3 is 15 residues long. Germline loops: CDR1 SGHRS, CDR2 YFSETQ. Trimming cost V 0 bases and J 4 bases; bases outside gene matches: 2. The CDR3 region has the DNA TGCGCCAGCAGCTTGGCGGGACAGGGGGGCACTGAAGCTTTCTTT. Translated: CASSLAGQGGTEAFF.

The genes are TRBV10-2 and TRBJ2-7, with D unclear. V was trimmed by 5 bases and J by 4 bases, leaving 9 bases between them. CDR1 is WSHSY and CDR2 is SAAADI in the germline V gene. The length of the CDR3 is 12 residues. The CDR3 DNA sequence: TGCGCCAGCAGTCTCACTGAGTACGAGCAGTACTTC. Translating gives CASSLTEYEQYF.

This clone has a single count. The chain couples TRBV28 to TRBJ2-7; 11 bases line up with TRBD2. Per the germline V gene, CDR1 is MDHEN and CDR2 is SYDVKM. The V and J ends lost 6 bases and 2 bases, in that order; junction bases with no gene match: 9. The CDR3 extends over 16 amino acids. CDR3 region: CASRGTSGRGPYEQYF. In nucleotides, the CDR3 is TGTGCCAGCAGAGGAACTAGCGGGAGAGGGCCCTACGAGCAGTACTTC.

The chain couples TRBV30 to TRBJ2-7, with D possibly matching TRBD2 (5 bases). With 3 bases removed from V and 2 bases from J, the gap between germline ends came to 14 bases. Per germline, CDR1 GTSNPN and CDR2 SVGIG (reference sequence). CDR3 length: 14 residues. The CDR3 nucleotides are TGTGCCTGGAGCCCGGGCGGGTTGGCCTACGAGCAGTACTTC. Protein product: CAWSPGGLAYEQYF.

The chain combines TRBV12-3 or TRBV12-4 with TRBJ1-2; 7 bases are shared with TRBD1. J lost 4 bases, V lost 4 bases, and 3 bases had no gene match. The CDR3 runs 13 residues. DNA of the CDR3: TGTGCCAGCAGTTCTACAGGGGTCTATGGCTACACCTTC. This sequence encodes CASSSTGVYGYTF.

The chain uses TRBV30 and TRBJ1-2; 10 nucleotides agree with TRBD1. J lost 6 bases, V lost 1 base, and 11 bases had no gene match. CDR3 length: 16 amino acids. Germline lookup yields CDR1 GTSNPN and CDR2 SVGIG (reference sequence). CDR3 region: CAWSAGDRGPYHGYTF. Written as DNA, the CDR3 is TGTGCCTGGAGTGCAGGGGACAGGGGTCCATACCATGGCTACACCTTC.

The chain recombines TRBV2 with TRBJ1-2; D might be TRBD1 (5 bases). Germline V gives CDR1 SNHLY, CDR2 FYNNEI. Trimming cost V 8 bases and J 7 bases, with 11 bases left between them. This CDR3 has 11 amino acids. The CDR3 here is CASEAGLGYTF. For the CDR3, the DNA is TGTGCCAGCGAAGCAGGGCTTGGCTACACCTTC. Combining the CDR3 with reference TRBV2 and TRBJ1-2 gives the whole variable domain EPEVTQTPSHQVTQMGQEVILRCVPISNHLYFYWYRQILGQKVEFLVSFYNNEISEKSEIFDDQFSVERPDGSNFTLKIRSTKLEDSAMYFCASEAGLGYTFGSGTRLTVV.

This clone has only one observation. The chain is built from TRBV13 and TRBJ2-5; D possibly corresponds to TRBD1 (7 bases). The V and J ends lost 2 bases and 5 bases respectively, with 18 bases between them. CDR1 and CDR2 (germline): PRHDT, FYEKMQ (reference sequence). This CDR3 spans 16 amino acids. The CDR3 loop reads CASSLTRQGGRETQYF. The CDR3 DNA is TGTGCCAGCAGCTTAACAAGACAGGGAGGACGGGAGACCCAGTACTTC. Combining the CDR3 with reference TRBV13 and TRBJ2-5 gives the whole variable domain AAGVIQSPRHLIKEKRETATLKCYPIPRHDTVYWYQQGPGQDPQFLISFYEKMQSDKGSIPDRFSAQQFSDYHSELNMSSLELGDSALYFCASSLTRQGGRETQYFGPGTRLLVL.

This sequence joins TRBV29-1 and TRBJ2-3; D might be TRBD2 (6 bases). Germline V gene data show CDR1 as SQVTM and CDR2 as ANQGSEA. CDR3 size: 14 residues. V gave up 7 bases and J gave up 6 bases, with 20 bases separating them. The CDR3 DNA reads TGCAGCGCGAAGGGGTCGGGAGACCGCGATACGCAGTATTTT. Translated, it gives CSAKGSGDRDTQYF.

The V gene is TRBV20-1, the J gene TRBJ2-3, with D perhaps matching TRBD2 (5 bases). V shed 7 bases and J shed 5 bases, with 10 bases lying between them. The CDR3 covers 11 residues. Germline V gives CDR1 DFQATT, CDR2 SNEGSKA (reference sequence). CDR3 sequence reads: CSVRGLDTQYF. In DNA form, the CDR3 reads TGCAGTGTGCGAGGGCTAGATACGCAGTATTTT.

The rearrangement joins TRBV7-9 to TRBJ2-7; tentatively, D is TRBD2 (6 bases). Germline assignment: CDR1 SEHNR and CDR2 FQNEAQ (reference sequence). This CDR3 comprises 13 residues. Trimming left V 0 bases short and J 4 bases short, with 7 bases between. The CDR3 sequence is CASSLAGTYEQYF. CDR3 DNA sequence: TGTGCCAGCAGCTTAGCCGGGACTTACGAGCAGTACTTC.